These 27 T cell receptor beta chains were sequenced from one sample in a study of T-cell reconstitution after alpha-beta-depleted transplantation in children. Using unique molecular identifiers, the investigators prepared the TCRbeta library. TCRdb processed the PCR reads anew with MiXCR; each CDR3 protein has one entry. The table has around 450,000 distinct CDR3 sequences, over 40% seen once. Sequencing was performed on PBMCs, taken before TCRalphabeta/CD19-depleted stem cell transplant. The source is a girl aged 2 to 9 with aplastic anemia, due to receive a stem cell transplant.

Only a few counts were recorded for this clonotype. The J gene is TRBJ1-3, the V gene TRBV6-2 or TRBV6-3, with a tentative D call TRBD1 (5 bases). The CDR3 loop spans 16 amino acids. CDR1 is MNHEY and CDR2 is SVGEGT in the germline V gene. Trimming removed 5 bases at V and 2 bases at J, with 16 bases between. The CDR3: CASSNLGRAAGNTIYF. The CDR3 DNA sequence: TGTGCCAGCAGTAACTTGGGCAGGGCAGCTGGAAACACCATATATTTT.

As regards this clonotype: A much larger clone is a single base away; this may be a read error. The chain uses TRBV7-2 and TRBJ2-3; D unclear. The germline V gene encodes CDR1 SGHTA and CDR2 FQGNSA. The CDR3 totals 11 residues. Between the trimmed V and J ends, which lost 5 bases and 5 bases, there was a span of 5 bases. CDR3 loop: CASSIEDTQYF. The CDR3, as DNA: TGTGCCAGCAGCATAGAAGATACGCAGTATTTT.

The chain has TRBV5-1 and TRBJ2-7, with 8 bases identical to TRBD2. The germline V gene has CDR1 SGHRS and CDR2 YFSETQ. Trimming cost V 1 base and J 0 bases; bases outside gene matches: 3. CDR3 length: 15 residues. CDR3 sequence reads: CASSLTSGPSYEQYF. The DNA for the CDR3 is TGCGCCAGCAGCTTGACTAGCGGTCCCTCCTACGAGCAGTACTTC.

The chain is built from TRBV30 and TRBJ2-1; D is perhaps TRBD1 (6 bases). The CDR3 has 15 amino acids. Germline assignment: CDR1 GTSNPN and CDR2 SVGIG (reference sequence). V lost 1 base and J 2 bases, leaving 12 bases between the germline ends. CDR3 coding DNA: TGTGCCTGGAGTGGAGATGGGGGCACCTACAATGAGCAGTTCTTC. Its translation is CAWSGDGGTYNEQFF.

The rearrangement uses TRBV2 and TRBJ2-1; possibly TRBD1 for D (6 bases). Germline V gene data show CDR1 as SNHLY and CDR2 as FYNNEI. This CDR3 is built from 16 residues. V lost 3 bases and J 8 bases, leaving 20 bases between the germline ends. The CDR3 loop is CASSDSVGQWVYEQFF. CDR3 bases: TGTGCCAGCAGTGATTCTGTAGGACAGTGGGTCTATGAGCAGTTCTTC.

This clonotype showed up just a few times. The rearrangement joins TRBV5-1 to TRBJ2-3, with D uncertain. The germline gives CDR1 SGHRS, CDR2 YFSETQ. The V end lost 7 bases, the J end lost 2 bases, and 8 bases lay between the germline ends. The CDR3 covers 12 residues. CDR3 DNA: TGCGCCAGCGGATTGCACACAGATACGCAGTATTTT. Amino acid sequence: CASGLHTDTQYF.

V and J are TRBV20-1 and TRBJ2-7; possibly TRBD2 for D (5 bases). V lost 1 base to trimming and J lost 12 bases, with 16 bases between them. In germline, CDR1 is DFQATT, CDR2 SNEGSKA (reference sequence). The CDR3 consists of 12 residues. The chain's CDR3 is CSARVTADEGYF. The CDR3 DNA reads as TGCAGTGCTAGAGTCACAGCCGATGAGGGGTACTTC.

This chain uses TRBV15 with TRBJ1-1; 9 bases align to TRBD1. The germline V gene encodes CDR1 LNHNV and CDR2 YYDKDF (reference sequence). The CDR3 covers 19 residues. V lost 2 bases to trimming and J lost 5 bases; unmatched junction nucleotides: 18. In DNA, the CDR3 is TGTGCCACCAGCAGACACTATGGAGGGACAGGGAGGTCGGGGACTGAAGCTTTCTTT. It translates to CATSRHYGGTGRSGTEAFF.

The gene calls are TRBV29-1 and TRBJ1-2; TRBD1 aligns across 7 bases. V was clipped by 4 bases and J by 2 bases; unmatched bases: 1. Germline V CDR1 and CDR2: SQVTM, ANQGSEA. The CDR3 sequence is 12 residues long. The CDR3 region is CSVGQGNYGYTF. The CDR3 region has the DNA TGCAGCGTTGGACAGGGAAACTATGGCTACACCTTC. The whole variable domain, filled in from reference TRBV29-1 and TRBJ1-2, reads SAVISQKPSRDICQRGTSLTIQCQVDSQVTMMFWYRQQPGQSLTLIATANQGSEATYESGFVIDKFPISRPNLTFSTLTVSNMSPEDSSIYLCSVGQGNYGYTFGSGTRLTVV.

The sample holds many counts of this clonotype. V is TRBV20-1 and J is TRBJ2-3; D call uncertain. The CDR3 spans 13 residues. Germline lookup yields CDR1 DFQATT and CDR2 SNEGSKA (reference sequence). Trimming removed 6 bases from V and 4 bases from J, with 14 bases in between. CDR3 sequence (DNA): TGCAGTGCCCCCAGAGGACCCTCAGATACGCAGTATTTT. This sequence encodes CSAPRGPSDTQYF.

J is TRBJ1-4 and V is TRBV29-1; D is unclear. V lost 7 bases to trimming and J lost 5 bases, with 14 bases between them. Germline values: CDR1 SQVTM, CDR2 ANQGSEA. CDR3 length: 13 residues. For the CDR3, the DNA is TGCAGCGCCTCGAGATCCTCGAATGAAAAACTGTTTTTT. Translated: CSASRSSNEKLFF.

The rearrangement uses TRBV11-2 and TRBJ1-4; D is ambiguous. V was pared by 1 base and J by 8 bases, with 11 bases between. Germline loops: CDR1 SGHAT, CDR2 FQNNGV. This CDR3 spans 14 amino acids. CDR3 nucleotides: TGTGCCAGCAGCTTAGGAGCTGACCGGGAAAAACTGTTTTTT. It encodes CASSLGADREKLFF.

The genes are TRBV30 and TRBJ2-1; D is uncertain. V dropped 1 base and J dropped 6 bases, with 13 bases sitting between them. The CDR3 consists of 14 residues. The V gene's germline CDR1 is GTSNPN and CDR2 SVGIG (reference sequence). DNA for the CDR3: TGTGCCTGGAGTGGGCAGGCCCGTTTCAATGAGCAGTTCTTC. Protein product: CAWSGQARFNEQFF.

DNA of the CDR3: TGCGCCAGCAGCCCGGGGGGGGCGGGAGTTGGGAATGAGCAGTTCTTC. This sequence encodes CASSPGGAGVGNEQFF. The rearrangement joins TRBV5-1 to TRBJ2-1, with 8 bases aligning to TRBD2. V lost 4 bases to trimming and J lost 7 bases; unmatched junction nucleotides: 13. Germline CDR1 and CDR2: SGHRS and YFSETQ. The CDR3 loop spans 16 amino acids.

The CDR3, as DNA: TGTGCCAGCAGCTTGTTGGGGCAAGGCACCCCCTACGAGCAGTACTTC. Its protein is CASSLLGQGTPYEQYF. The chain carries TRBV7-8 and TRBJ2-7, with D possibly TRBD1 on 5 matching bases. Germline assignment: CDR1 SGHVS and CDR2 FQNEAQ. The CDR3 totals 16 residues. Trimming left V 3 bases short and J 2 bases short, with 17 bases between.

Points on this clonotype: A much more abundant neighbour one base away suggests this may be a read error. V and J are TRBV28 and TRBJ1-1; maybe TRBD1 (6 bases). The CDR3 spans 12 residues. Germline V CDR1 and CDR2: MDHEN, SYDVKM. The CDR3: CASSFRDTEALF. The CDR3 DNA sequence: TGTGCCAGCAGTTTCCGGGACACTGAAGCTCTCTTT.

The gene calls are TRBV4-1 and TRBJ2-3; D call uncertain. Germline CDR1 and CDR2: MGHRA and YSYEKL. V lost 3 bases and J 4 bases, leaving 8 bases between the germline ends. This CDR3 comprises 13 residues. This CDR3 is CASSQPDADTQYF. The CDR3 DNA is TGCGCCAGCAGCCAGCCAGACGCAGATACGCAGTATTTT.

The CDR3 loop reads CAISEGLAGGYEQYF. CDR3 in DNA: TGTGCCATCAGTGAGGGACTAGCGGGAGGCTACGAGCAGTACTTC. V usage is TRBV10-3 and J usage is TRBJ2-7, with 14 bases fitting TRBD2. Germline values: CDR1 ENHRY, CDR2 SYGVKD. The trim removed 2 bases at V and 3 bases at J, leaving 0 bases unmatched. The CDR3 is 15 residues long.

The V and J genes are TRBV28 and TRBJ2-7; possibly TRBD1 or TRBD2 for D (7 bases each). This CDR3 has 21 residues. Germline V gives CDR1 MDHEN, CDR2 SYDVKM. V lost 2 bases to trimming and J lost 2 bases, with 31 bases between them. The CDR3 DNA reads TGTGCCAGCAGTTTACCCCCAGGGCAGGGGGACACCGGGACTACAACCTACGAGCAGTACTTC. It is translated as CASSLPPGQGDTGTTTYEQYF. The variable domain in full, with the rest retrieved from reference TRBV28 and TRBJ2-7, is DVKVTQSSRYLVKRTGEKVFLECVQDMDHENMFWYRQDPGLGLRLIYFSYDVKMKEKGDIPEGYSVSREKKERFSLILESASTNQTSMYLCASSLPPGQGDTGTTTYEQYFGPGTRLTVT.

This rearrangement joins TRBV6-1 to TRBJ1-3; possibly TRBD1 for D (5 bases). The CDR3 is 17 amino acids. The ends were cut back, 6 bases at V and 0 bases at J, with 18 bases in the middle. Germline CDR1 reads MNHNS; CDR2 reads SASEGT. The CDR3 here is CASSTGTSGRSGNTIYF. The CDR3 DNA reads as TGTGCCAGCAGCACTGGGACCTCCGGCCGCTCTGGAAACACCATATATTTT.

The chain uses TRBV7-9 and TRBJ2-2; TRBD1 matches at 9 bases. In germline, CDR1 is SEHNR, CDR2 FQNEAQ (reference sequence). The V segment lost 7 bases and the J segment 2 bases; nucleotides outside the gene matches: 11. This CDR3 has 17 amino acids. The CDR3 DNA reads TGTGCCAGCACCGCCAGTTTGGGACAGGGCAACACCGGGGAGCTGTTTTTT. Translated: CASTASLGQGNTGELFF. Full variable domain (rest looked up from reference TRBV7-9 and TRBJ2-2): DTGVSQNPRHKITKRGQNVTFRCDPISEHNRLYWYRQTLGQGPEFLTYFQNEAQLEKSRLLSDRFSAERPKGSFSTLEIQRTEQGDSAMYLCASTASLGQGNTGELFFGEGSRLTVL.

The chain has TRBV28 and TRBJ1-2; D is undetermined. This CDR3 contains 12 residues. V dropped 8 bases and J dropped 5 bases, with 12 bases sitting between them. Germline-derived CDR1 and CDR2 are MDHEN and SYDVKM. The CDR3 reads CASWGGPYGYTF. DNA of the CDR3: TGTGCCAGCTGGGGAGGGCCTTATGGCTACACCTTC.

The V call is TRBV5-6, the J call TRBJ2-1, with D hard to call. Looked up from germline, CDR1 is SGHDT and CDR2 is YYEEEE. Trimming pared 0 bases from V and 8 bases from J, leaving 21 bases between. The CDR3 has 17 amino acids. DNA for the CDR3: TGTGCCAGCAGCTTGGTTCCAGGAGCTAATCGGCCGGATGAGCAGTTCTTC. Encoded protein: CASSLVPGANRPDEQFF.

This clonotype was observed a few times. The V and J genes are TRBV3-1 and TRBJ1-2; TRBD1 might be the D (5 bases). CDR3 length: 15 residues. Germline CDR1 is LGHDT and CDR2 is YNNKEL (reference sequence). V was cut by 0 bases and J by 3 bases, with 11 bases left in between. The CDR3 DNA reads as TGTGCCAGCAGCCAAGATTACGTACAGGACTATGGCTACACCTTC. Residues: CASSQDYVQDYGYTF.

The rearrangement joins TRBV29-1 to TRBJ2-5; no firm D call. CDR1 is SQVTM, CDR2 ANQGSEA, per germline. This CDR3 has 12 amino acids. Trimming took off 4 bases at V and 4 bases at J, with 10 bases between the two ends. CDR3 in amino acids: CSVGGKGETQYF. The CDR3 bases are TGCAGCGTTGGAGGAAAAGGAGAGACCCAGTACTTC.

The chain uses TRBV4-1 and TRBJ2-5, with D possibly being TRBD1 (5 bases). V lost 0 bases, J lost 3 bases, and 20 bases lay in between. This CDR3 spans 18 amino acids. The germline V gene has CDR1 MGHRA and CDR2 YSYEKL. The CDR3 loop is CASSQDPPGKGHKETQYF. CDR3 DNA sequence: TGCGCCAGCAGCCAAGATCCCCCGGGCAAGGGGCACAAAGAGACCCAGTACTTC.

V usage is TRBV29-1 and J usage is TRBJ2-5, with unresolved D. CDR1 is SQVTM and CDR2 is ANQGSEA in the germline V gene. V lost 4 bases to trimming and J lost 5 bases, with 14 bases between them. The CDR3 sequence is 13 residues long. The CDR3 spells CSVGPSLGETQYF. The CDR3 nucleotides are TGCAGCGTTGGCCCTTCGCTCGGGGAGACCCAGTACTTC.